A single TCR beta chain is shown here with its context. What it binds is unknown. The time point is: persistent/refractory GD, antithyroid drugs over 5 years with positive TRAb. PBMCs provided the RNA from which the TCR library was made. Patients hailed from an endocrinology department in Xi'an, China. The CDR3 extends over 16 amino acids. Looked up from germline, CDR1 is SGHAT and CDR2 is FQNNGV. Trimming took off 4 bases at V and 3 bases at J, with 18 bases between the two ends. This sample was included in a study of regulatory T cells in long-lasting Graves disease. General study points: Persistent Graves' patients showed less TCR diversity than newly diagnosed patients showed.

TCR beta libraries were built with iRepertoire HTBI primers and Arm-PCR of CDR3 regions. A single record per CDR3 protein comes from TCRdb applying MiXCR to the multiplex PCR reads. Found here are some 340,000 distinct CDR3 sequences, roughly 23% of them singletons; the top ten hold about 29%. The sequencing here drew on peripheral blood mononuclear cells (PBMCs), taken when the disease was refractory, from a patient treated with antithyroid drugs. The V gene is TRBV11-2, the J gene TRBJ1-2; D might be TRBD1 (6 bases). This TCR derives from a woman aged 40 to 49 with Graves disease. The CDR3 DNA reads TGTGCCAGCAGCTATCGGGGGGGGGCGCATCACTATGGCTACACCTTC. Amino acids: CASSYRGGAHHYGYTF.